This entry concerns a single T cell receptor beta chain. As yet, its antigen is unknown. The entry originates in a study of response to subunit inactivated influenza vaccine. Study-wide results and caveats: Authors suggested few new T cells are recruited by each seasonal influenza vaccination.

Per the germline V gene, CDR1 is LNHDA and CDR2 is SQIVND (reference sequence). Deletions cut 5 bases from V and 4 bases from J, with 21 bases between. The CDR3 is 17 amino acids. TCRdb used MiXCR to reprocess the RT-PCR reads, holding one entry per CDR3 protein. Of around 850,000 distinct CDR3 sequences in the sample, approximately 17% were seen once. This sequence was found in a man aged 50 to 59 who received an inactivated influenza vaccine. Sequenced material: PBMCs from blood, taken 5 to 6 days after vaccination. The rearrangement links TRBV19 to TRBJ1-5; no firm D call. In DNA, the CDR3 is TGTGCCAGTAGTCCAACCCGAGGAGCAGTAAGGAATCAGCCCCAGCATTTT. Protein: CASSPTRGAVRNQPQHF.